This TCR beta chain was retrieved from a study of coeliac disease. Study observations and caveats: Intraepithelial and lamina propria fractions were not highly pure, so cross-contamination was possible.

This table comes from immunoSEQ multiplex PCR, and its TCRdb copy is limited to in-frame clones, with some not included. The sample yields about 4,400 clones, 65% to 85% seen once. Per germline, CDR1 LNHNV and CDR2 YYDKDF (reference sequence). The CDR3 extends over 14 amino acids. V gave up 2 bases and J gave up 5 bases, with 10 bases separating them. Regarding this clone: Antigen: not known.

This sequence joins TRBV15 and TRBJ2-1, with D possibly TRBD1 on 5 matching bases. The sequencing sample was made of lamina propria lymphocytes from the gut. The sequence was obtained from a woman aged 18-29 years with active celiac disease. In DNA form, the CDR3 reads TGTGCCACCAGCAGACAATGGGGCAACAATGAGCAGTTCTTC. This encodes CATSRQWGNNEQFF.